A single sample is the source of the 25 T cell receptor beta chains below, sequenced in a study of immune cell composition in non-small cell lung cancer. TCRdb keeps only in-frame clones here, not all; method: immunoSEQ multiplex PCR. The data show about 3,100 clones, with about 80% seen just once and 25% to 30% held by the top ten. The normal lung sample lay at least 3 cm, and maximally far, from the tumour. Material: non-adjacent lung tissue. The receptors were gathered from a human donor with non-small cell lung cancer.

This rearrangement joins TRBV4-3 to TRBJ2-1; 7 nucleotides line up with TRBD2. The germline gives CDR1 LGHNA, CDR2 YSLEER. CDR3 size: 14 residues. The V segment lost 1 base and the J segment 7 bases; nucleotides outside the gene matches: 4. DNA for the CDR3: TGCGCCAGCAGCCAAGGACTAGCACGGAATGAGCAGTTCTTC. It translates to CASSQGLARNEQFF.

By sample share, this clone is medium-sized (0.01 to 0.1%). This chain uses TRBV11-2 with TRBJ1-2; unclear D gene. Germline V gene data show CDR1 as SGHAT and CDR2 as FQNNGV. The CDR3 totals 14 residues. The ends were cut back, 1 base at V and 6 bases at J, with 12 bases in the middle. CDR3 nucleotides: TGTGCCAGCAGCTTAGGGAGGTTTTCCAATGGCTACACCTTC. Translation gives CASSLGRFSNGYTF.

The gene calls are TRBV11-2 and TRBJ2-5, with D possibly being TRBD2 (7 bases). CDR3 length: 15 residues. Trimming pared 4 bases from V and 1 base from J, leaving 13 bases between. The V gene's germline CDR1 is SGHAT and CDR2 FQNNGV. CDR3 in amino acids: CASSSQGGGQETQYF. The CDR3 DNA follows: TGTGCCAGCAGCTCACAAGGGGGGGGCCAAGAGACCCAGTACTTC.

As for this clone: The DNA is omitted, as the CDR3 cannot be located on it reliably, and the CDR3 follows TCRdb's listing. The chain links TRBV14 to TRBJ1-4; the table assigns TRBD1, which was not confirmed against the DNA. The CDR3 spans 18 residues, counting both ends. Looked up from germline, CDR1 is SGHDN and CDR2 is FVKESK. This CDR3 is CASSQDSLGTGQIEKLFF.

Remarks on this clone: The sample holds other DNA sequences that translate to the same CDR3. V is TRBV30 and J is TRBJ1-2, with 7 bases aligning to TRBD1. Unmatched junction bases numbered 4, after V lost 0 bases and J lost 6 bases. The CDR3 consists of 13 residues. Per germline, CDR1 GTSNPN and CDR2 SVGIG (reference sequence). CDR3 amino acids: CAWSVRQGDGYTF. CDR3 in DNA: TGTGCCTGGAGTGTACGACAGGGTGATGGCTACACCTTC. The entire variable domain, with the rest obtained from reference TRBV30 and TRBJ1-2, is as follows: SQTIHQWPATLVQPVGSPLSLECTVEGTSNPNLYWYRQAAGRGLQLLFYSVGIGQISSEVPQNLSASRPQDRQFILSSKKLLLSDSGFYLCAWSVRQGDGYTFGSGTRLTVV.

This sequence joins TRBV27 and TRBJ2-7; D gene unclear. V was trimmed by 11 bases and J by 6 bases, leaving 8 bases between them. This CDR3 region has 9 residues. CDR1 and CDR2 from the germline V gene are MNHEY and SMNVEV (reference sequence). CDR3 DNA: TGTGCCCCCTCCCCCGAGCAGTACTTC. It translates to CAPSPEQYF.

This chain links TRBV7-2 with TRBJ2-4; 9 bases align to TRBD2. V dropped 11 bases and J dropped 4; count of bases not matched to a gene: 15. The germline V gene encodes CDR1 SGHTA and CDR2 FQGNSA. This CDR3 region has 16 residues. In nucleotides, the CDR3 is TGTGCCCCAGGGGGTATAGCGGGGGCCCAGAAAAACATTCAGTACTTC. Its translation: CAPGGIAGAQKNIQYF.

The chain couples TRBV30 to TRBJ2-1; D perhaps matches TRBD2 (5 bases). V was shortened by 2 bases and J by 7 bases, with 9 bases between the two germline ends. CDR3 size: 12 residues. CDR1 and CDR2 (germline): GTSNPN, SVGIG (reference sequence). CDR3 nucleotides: TGTGCCTGGAGTCACGGGGAGAATGAGCAGTTCTTC. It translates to CAWSHGENEQFF.

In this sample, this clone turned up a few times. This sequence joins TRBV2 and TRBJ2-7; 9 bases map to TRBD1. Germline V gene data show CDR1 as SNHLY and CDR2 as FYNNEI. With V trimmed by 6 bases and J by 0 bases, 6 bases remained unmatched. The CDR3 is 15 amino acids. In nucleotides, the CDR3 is TGTGCCAGCAGGAAAGGACAGGGGATCTCCTACGAGCAGTACGTC. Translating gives CASRKGQGISYEQYV.

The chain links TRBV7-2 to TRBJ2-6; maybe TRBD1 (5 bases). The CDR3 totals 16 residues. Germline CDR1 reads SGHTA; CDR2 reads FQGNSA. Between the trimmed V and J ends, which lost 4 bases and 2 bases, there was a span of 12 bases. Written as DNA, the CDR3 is TGTGCCAGCAGCTCTCCTTCGACAGCTGGGGCCAACGTCCTGACTTTC. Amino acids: CASSSPSTAGANVLTF.

The CDR3 protein is CASSIRQYSYEQYV. CDR3 nucleotides: TGTGCCAGCAGCATAAGACAGTACTCCTACGAGCAGTACGTC. This chain joins TRBV21-1 and TRBJ2-7; the D call of TRBD1 is as the table states it, not checked on the DNA. TRBV21-1 is a listed pseudogene. There are 14 residues in the CDR3.

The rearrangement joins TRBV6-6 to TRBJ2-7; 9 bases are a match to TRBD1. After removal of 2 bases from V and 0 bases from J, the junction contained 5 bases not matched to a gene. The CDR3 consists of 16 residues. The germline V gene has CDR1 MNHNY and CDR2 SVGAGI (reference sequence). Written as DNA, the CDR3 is TGTGCCAGCAGTTACCCTAGACAGGGGGTCTCCTACGAGCAGTACGTC. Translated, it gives CASSYPRQGVSYEQYV.

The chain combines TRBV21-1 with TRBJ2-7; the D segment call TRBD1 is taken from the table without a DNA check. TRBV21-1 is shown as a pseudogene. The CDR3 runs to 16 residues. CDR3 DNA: TGTGCCAGCAGCCGCACCCAGGGACAGGGCCGCTACGAGCAGTACGTC. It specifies CASSRTQGQGRYEQYV.

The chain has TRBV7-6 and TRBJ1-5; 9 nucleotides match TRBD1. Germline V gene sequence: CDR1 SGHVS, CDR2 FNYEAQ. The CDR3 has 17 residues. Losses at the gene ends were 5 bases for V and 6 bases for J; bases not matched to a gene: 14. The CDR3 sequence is CASSPLGTGMRTQPQHF. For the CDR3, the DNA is TGTGCCAGCAGCCCCCTTGGGACAGGGATGCGAACTCAGCCCCAGCATTTT.

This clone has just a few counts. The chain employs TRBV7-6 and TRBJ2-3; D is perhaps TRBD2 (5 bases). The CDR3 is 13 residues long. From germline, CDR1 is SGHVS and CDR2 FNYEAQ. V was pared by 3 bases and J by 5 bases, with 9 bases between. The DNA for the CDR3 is TGTGCCAGCAGCTTCGGAGAGGGAGATACGCAGTATTTT. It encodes CASSFGEGDTQYF.

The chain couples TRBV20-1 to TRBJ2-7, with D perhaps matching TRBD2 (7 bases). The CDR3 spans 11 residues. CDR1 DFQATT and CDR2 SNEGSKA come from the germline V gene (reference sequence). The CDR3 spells CSGGQVNEQYF. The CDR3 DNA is TGCAGCGGGGGGCAGGTCAACGAGCAGTACTTC.

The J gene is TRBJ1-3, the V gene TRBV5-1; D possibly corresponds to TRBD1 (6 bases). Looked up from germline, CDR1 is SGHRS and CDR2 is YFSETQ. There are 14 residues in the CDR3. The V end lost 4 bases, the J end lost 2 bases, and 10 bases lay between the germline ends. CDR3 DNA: TGCGCCAGCAGCCCGTGGGACACTGGAAACACCATATATTTT. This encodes CASSPWDTGNTIYF.

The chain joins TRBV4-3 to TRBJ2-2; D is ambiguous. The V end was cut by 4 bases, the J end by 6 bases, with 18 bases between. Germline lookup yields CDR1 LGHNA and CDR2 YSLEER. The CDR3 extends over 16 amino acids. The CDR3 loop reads CASSPRLAPQSGELFF. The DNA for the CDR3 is TGCGCCAGCAGCCCCCGACTGGCGCCCCAATCCGGGGAGCTGTTTTTT.

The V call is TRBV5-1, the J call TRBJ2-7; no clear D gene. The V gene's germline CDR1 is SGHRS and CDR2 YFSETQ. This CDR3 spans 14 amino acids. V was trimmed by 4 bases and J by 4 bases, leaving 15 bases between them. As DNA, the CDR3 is TGCGCCAGCAGCCCGCACGTTAGCTTGTACGAGCAGTACTTC. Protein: CASSPHVSLYEQYF.

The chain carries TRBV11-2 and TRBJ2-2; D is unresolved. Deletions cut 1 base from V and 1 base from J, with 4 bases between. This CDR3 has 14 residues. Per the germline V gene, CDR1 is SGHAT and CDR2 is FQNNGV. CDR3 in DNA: TGTGCCAGCAGCTTAGGAGTGAACACCGGGGAGCTGTTTTTT. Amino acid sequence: CASSLGVNTGELFF.

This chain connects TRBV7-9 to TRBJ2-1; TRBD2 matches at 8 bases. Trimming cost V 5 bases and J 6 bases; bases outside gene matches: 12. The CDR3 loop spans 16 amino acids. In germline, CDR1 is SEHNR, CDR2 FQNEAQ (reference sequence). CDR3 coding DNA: TGTGCCAGCAGCCCCCCCGTCGGGAGGGCCCGCAATGAGCAGTTCTTC. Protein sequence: CASSPPVGRARNEQFF.

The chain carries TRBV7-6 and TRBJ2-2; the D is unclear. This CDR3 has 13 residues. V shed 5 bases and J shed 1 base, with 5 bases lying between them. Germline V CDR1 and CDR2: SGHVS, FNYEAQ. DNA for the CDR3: TGTGCCAGCAGCCCGGGGAACACCGGGGAGCTGTTTTTT. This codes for CASSPGNTGELFF.

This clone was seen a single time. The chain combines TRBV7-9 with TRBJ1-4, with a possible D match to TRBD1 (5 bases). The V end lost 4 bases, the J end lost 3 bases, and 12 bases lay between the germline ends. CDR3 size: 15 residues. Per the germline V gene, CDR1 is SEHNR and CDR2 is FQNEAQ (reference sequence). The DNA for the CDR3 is TGTGCCAGCAGCTCTTCAGGGATACCTAATGAAAAACTGTTTTTT. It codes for CASSSSGIPNEKLFF.

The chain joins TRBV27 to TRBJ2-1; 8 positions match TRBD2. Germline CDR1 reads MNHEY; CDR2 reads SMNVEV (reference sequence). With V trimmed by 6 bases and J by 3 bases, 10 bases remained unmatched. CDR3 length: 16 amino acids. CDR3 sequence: CASSLAPRGDYNEQFF. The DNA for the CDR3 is TGTGCCAGCAGCTTAGCTCCGCGGGGGGACTACAATGAGCAGTTCTTC.

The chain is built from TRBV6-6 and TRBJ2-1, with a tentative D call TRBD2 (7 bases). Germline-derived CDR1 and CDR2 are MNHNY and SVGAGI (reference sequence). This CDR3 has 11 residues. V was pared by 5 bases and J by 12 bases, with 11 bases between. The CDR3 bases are TGTGCCAGCAGTAAGGGAGGGGGGCAGTTCTTC. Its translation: CASSKGGGQFF.